This T cell receptor beta chain derives from a study of metastatic and nonmetastatic thyroid tumors. This clone was detected ten times or more. Every patient underwent thyroid surgery untreated. This CDR3 region has 13 residues. Germline V lookup: CDR1 DFQATT, CDR2 SNEGSKA (reference sequence). Trimming removed 1 base at V and 3 bases at J, with 10 bases between. From the PCR reads, TCRdb re-called clones with MiXCR. The profile covers 29,000 or so clones, with 3.5% to 4.5% appearing a single time and around 20% taken by the ten largest. Input material: blood. This TCR came from a female donor with papillary thyroid cancer or a benign thyroid nodule (not recorded which). Some clones in this sample may be carry-over from other donors' samples. The rearrangement joins TRBV20-1 to TRBJ2-7; D call uncertain. CDR3 in DNA: TGCAGTGCTAGAGGACTGCGTATCTACGAGCAGTACTTC. Protein product: CSARGLRIYEQYF.